One and the same sample provided the 3 T cell receptor beta chains below, sequenced in a study of blood T cell repertoires in COVID-19. Profiling relied on immunoSEQ multiplex PCR, and the TCRdb table lists in-frame clones only, not all of them. The data contain tens of thousands of clones, 80% to 90% of them seen just once; the ten biggest clones take up about 5.9%. The sample consisted of peripheral blood. The source of these receptors is a human donor in a cohort sampled during active COVID-19.

J is TRBJ2-7 and V is TRBV7-9, with a weak D call TRBD1 (5 bases). CDR1 SEHNR and CDR2 FQNEAQ come from the germline V gene (reference sequence). The length of the CDR3 is 14 residues. V dropped 3 bases and J dropped 5 bases, with 14 bases sitting between them. In DNA, the CDR3 is TGTGCCAGCAGCTTTGGCCAGGGTTTCGACGAGCAGTACTTC. This encodes CASSFGQGFDEQYF.

The chain recombines TRBV30 with TRBJ2-5; 10 bases map to TRBD2. Trimming cost V 0 bases and J 1 base; bases outside gene matches: 5. This CDR3 is 16 amino acids long. CDR1 GTSNPN and CDR2 SVGIG come from the germline V gene (reference sequence). The CDR3 DNA reads TGTGCCTGGAGTGTACTAGCGGGAATACTCCAAGAGACCCAGTACTTC. This codes for CAWSVLAGILQETQYF.

V usage is TRBV19 and J usage is TRBJ1-2; perhaps TRBD1 as D (6 bases). The CDR3 extends over 13 amino acids. Trimming pared 3 bases from V and 4 bases from J, leaving 9 bases between. Germline V CDR1 and CDR2: LNHDA, SQIVND (reference sequence). The CDR3 bases are TGTGCCAGTAGTATCGAAGGGGGCTATGGCTACACCTTC. This translates into CASSIEGGYGYTF.